These 29 T cell receptor beta chains originate from one sample sequenced in a study of T cells in Graves' hyperthyroidism and ophthalmopathy. The investigators amplified TCR beta CDR3 regions from RNA transcripts. A set of HTBI primers served as the primers for a first-round RT-PCR of the TCR CDR3. TCRdb fed the multiplex PCR reads into MiXCR, producing one record per CDR3 protein. This table holds over 200,000 distinct CDR3 sequences, about a sixth found once. The sequenced sample was blood. Every receptor here comes from a man aged 35 to 55 with Graves' hyperthyroidism.

The V gene is TRBV11-3, the J gene TRBJ2-1; 9 positions match TRBD2. The CDR3 length is 16 residues. The ends lost 1 base at V and 5 bases at J; junction bases unmatched: 6. The germline V gene has CDR1 SGHNT and CDR2 YENEEA. The DNA for the CDR3 is TGTGCCAGCAGCTTAGTAATCGGGACTAGCCACAATGAGCAGTTCTTC. Protein product: CASSLVIGTSHNEQFF.

The gene calls are TRBV29-1 and TRBJ1-5; TRBD1 matches at 7 bases. Germline loops: CDR1 SQVTM, CDR2 ANQGSEA. V was clipped by 6 bases and J by 5 bases; unmatched bases: 7. There are 13 residues in the CDR3. The CDR3 loop is CSVLTGRDQPQHF. The CDR3 DNA follows: TGCAGCGTCCTGACAGGGCGGGATCAGCCCCAGCATTTT.

This clonotype has at least ten counts. The CDR3 sequence is CATSRGGQGLGGELFF. DNA for the CDR3: TGTGCCACCAGCAGAGGGGGACAAGGGTTGGGCGGGGAGCTGTTTTTT. This chain connects TRBV15 to TRBJ2-2; D is perhaps TRBD1 (6 bases). Germline V gene sequence: CDR1 LNHNV, CDR2 YYDKDF (reference sequence). Trimming cost V 1 base and J 7 bases, with 16 bases left between them. The CDR3 runs 16 residues.

This clonotype was observed a handful of times. This sequence joins TRBV10-3 and TRBJ1-2, with 7 bases identical to TRBD1. The germline CDR1 and CDR2 sequences are ENHRY and SYGVKD. The V segment lost 2 bases and the J segment 5 bases; nucleotides outside the gene matches: 8. The CDR3 consists of 15 residues. CDR3 residues: CAISEDRDRLYGYTF. The CDR3 nucleotides are TGTGCCATCAGTGAGGACAGGGACCGCCTTTATGGCTACACCTTC.

This clonotype came up many times. The V call is TRBV5-6, the J call TRBJ1-2; D is undetermined. The CDR3 loop spans 14 amino acids. CDR1 SGHDT and CDR2 YYEEEE come from the germline V gene. Trimming stripped 4 bases from V and 0 bases from J, with 10 bases between. The CDR3 bases are TGTGCCAGCAGCGTGGACGGAGCTAACTATGGCTACACCTTC. Translating gives CASSVDGANYGYTF.

This clonotype has ten or more counts. The chain joins TRBV9 to TRBJ2-5, with a possible D match to TRBD1 (5 bases). From germline, CDR1 is SGDLS and CDR2 YYNGEE. The CDR3 is made up of 16 amino acids. Trimming took off 3 bases at V and 0 bases at J, with 15 bases between the two ends. Here the CDR3 reads CASSAPRIGDQETQYF. In nucleotides, the CDR3 is TGTGCCAGCAGCGCCCCACGGATAGGGGACCAAGAGACCCAGTACTTC.

There are a few counts of this clonotype. The V gene is TRBV4-3, the J gene TRBJ1-1; D is possibly TRBD1 (5 bases). Trimming pared 0 bases from V and 11 bases from J, leaving 13 bases between. There are 13 residues in the CDR3. Germline V gives CDR1 LGHNA, CDR2 YSLEER. The chain's CDR3 is CASSQEMGVGAFF. The CDR3 DNA is TGCGCCAGCAGCCAAGAAATGGGGGTCGGGGCTTTCTTT.

This clonotype was counted many times. This chain connects TRBV12-3 or TRBV12-4 to TRBJ1-1; D is undetermined. The CDR3 length is 13 residues. Trimming cost V 2 bases and J 10 bases, with 14 bases left between them. CDR3 DNA: TGTGCCAGCAGTTTAAAGGGCAACTGGGGAGCTTTCTTT. This sequence encodes CASSLKGNWGAFF.

This clonotype appeared many times. The V call is TRBV7-9, the J call TRBJ1-1; weak D call: TRBD1 (5 bases). Trimming took 5 bases from V and 4 from J, leaving 17 bases between them. Germline lookup yields CDR1 SEHNR and CDR2 FQNEAQ (reference sequence). The CDR3 covers 15 residues. This chain's CDR3 is CASSPQGSRTTEAFF. The CDR3 DNA reads as TGTGCCAGCAGCCCCCAGGGTAGTAGGACCACTGAAGCTTTCTTT.

This clonotype was observed many times. The J gene is TRBJ2-3, the V gene TRBV7-3; D unresolved. With 5 bases removed from V and 2 bases from J, the gap between germline ends came to 14 bases. The CDR3 has 15 residues. The germline V gene encodes CDR1 SGHTA and CDR2 FQGTGA. CDR3 region: CASSRAGRTTDTQYF. The CDR3 bases are TGTGCCAGCAGCAGAGCAGGAAGAACCACAGATACGCAGTATTTT.

A remark on this clonotype: One junction end does not reproduce the germline sequence, and a read error may be involved. This sequence joins TRBV6-2 or TRBV6-3 and TRBJ1-5; D might be TRBD1 (6 bases). This CDR3 has 13 amino acids. Germline lookup yields CDR1 MNHEY and CDR2 SVGEGT. CDR3 nucleotide sequence: TGCGCCAGCAGTGGACAGTTAAATCAGCCCCAGCATTTT. Translated, it gives CASSGQLNQPQHF.

This clonotype was counted at least ten times. The gene calls are TRBV7-2 and TRBJ2-3; TRBD2 might be the D (6 bases). Trimming took 6 bases from V and 0 from J, leaving 13 bases between them. The germline CDR1 and CDR2 sequences are SGHTA and FQGNSA. CDR3 length equals 15 residues. The CDR3 bases are TGTGCCAGCAGTCTCGGGGGTACTAGCACAGATACGCAGTATTTT. Protein: CASSLGGTSTDTQYF.

With respect to this clonotype: A read error is possible here, since a much larger clone lies one base away. This sequence joins TRBV7-2 and TRBJ2-2; D is unclear. Germline values: CDR1 SGHTA, CDR2 FQGNSA. The CDR3 covers 14 residues. The CDR3 DNA follows: TGTGCCGGCAGTTTGCAACATGACACCGGGGAGCTGTTTTTT. It is translated as CAGSLQHDTGELFF.

This clonotype occurred many times. The chain joins TRBV7-3 to TRBJ1-4; D gene uncertain. Trimming left V 2 bases short and J 8 bases short, with 9 bases between. Germline V lookup: CDR1 SGHTA, CDR2 FQGTGA. The CDR3 length is 13 residues. The DNA of the CDR3 is TGTGCCAGCAGCTTACGGGGTGGGGAAAAACTGTTTTTT. Encoded protein: CASSLRGGEKLFF.

In this sample, this clonotype turned up a few times. This may stem from a read error, because a much larger clone lies one nucleotide away. This CDR3 reads CASNPGDEQYF. As DNA, the CDR3 is TGTGCCAGCAATCCGGGCGACGAGCAGTACTTC. The rearrangement joins TRBV2 to TRBJ2-7; D is uncertain. V lost 7 bases to trimming and J lost 5 bases, with 9 bases between them. The CDR3 is 11 amino acids. Germline V gives CDR1 SNHLY, CDR2 FYNNEI.

The chain employs TRBV6-1 and TRBJ1-1, with 7 bases that match TRBD1. Germline V gene data show CDR1 as MNHNS and CDR2 as SASEGT. Trimming at V came to 5 bases and at J to 1 base, leaving 4 bases not matched to a gene. The CDR3 totals 14 residues. CDR3 sequence (DNA): TGTGCCAGCAGTCAGGGGGGGGCGAACACTGAAGCTTTCTTT. Amino acids: CASSQGGANTEAFF.

This clonotype has a count of ten or more. V usage is TRBV2 and J usage is TRBJ2-2, with 8 bases fitting TRBD2. Germline CDR1 is SNHLY and CDR2 is FYNNEI. The CDR3 has 16 amino acids. Trimming at V came to 5 bases and at J to 6 bases, leaving 11 bases not matched to a gene. CDR3 coding DNA: TGTGCCAGCAGTCACGATAGCGGGGTCCGCTCCGGGGAGCTGTTTTTT. This translates into CASSHDSGVRSGELFF. Filled out from reference TRBV2 and TRBJ2-2, the complete variable domain reads EPEVTQTPSHQVTQMGQEVILRCVPISNHLYFYWYRQILGQKVEFLVSFYNNEISEKSEIFDDQFSVERPDGSNFTLKIRSTKLEDSAMYFCASSHDSGVRSGELFFGEGSRLTVL.

This clonotype has just a few counts. The V and J genes are TRBV4-2 and TRBJ2-2, with TRBD1 matching over 9 bases. The germline V gene has CDR1 LGHNA and CDR2 YNFKEQ. CDR3 length equals 16 residues. The J segment lost 5 bases and the V segment lost 0 bases, leaving 4 bases of the junction unmatched. CDR3 in DNA: TGTGCCAGCAGCCAAGAAACAGGGGGCTGGACCGGGGAGCTGTTTTTT. This sequence encodes CASSQETGGWTGELFF.

This clonotype was observed many times. This CDR3 is CASSSMGQASEQYF. The CDR3 DNA reads as TGTGCCAGCAGTTCCATGGGACAAGCTAGTGAGCAGTACTTC. The chain employs TRBV7-3 and TRBJ2-7, with D tentatively TRBD1 (6 bases). Trimming took 6 bases from V and 7 from J, leaving 19 bases between them. Germline V gene sequence: CDR1 SGHTA, CDR2 FQGTGA. The CDR3 runs to 14 residues.

This clonotype appeared once. The chain links TRBV20-1 to TRBJ2-7; 9 nucleotides agree with TRBD1. V shed 6 bases, J shed 7 bases, and the junction held 10 bases outside the gene matches. The CDR3 runs 13 residues. Germline assignment: CDR1 DFQATT and CDR2 SNEGSKA (reference sequence). The CDR3 DNA sequence: TGCAGTGCACCCCGGACAGGGGCGCGGGAGCAGTACTTC. This encodes CSAPRTGAREQYF.

Worth noting for this clonotype: A much larger clone lies a single base off, so this may be a read error. The DNA for the CDR3 is TGTGCCAGCAGTCCGGGAATTTACAATAAGCAGTTCTTC. It codes for CASSPGIYNKQFF. The J gene is TRBJ2-1, the V gene TRBV27; D possibly corresponds to TRBD2 (5 bases). CDR1 is MNHEY and CDR2 is SMNVEV in the germline V gene (reference sequence). CDR3 length: 13 amino acids.

In its sample, this clonotype was seen many times. The V gene is TRBV2, the J gene TRBJ2-7; D possibly corresponds to TRBD2 (6 bases). Germline assignment: CDR1 SNHLY and CDR2 FYNNEI. This CDR3 is built from 12 residues. V shed 3 bases and J shed 6 bases, with 9 bases lying between them. Here the CDR3 reads CASSEGGFEQYF. The CDR3 DNA is TGTGCCAGCAGTGAGGGGGGTTTCGAGCAGTACTTC.

This clonotype appeared a few times. The chain uses TRBV7-9 and TRBJ1-6; no clear D. V lost 5 bases to trimming and J lost 11 bases, with 10 bases between them. This CDR3 is 12 amino acids long. Germline V CDR1 and CDR2: SEHNR, FQNEAQ (reference sequence). CDR3 region: CASSPNFAPLHF. CDR3 in DNA: TGTGCCAGCAGCCCGAACTTCGCACCCCTCCACTTT.

The chain recombines TRBV27 with TRBJ1-6; D perhaps matches TRBD1 (6 bases). The CDR3 contains 15 residues. V lost 4 bases and J lost 6, with 13 bases in between. From germline, CDR1 is MNHEY and CDR2 SMNVEV (reference sequence). As DNA, the CDR3 is TGTGCCAGCAGTTCCCGGTGGGGGCGTAATTCACCCCTCCACTTT. Translation gives CASSSRWGRNSPLHF.

Many counts were recorded for this clonotype. One end of the junction fails to match germline, which may point to a read error. The gene calls are TRBV7-7 and TRBJ2-2; TRBD1 matches 10 bases. The length of the CDR3 is 15 residues. Germline-derived CDR1 and CDR2 are SSHAT and FNYEAQ (reference sequence). The CDR3 DNA follows: TGTGCTAGCAGACGGGACAGGGGAGACACCGGGGAGCTGTTTTTT. Its protein product is CASRRDRGDTGELFF.

The table lists this clonotype with many counts. The rearrangement uses TRBV7-9 and TRBJ2-5; perhaps TRBD2 as D (7 bases). The CDR3 is 15 residues long. Between the trimmed V and J ends, which lost 1 base and 5 bases, there was a span of 14 bases. The germline V gene has CDR1 SEHNR and CDR2 FQNEAQ (reference sequence). CDR3 in DNA: TGTGCCAGCAGCTTAGTTTCGGGGGGCGAGGAGACCCAGTACTTC. Amino acids: CASSLVSGGEETQYF.

The sample holds a few counts of this clonotype. This sequence joins TRBV19 and TRBJ1-1; tentative D call: TRBD1 (5 bases). CDR1 and CDR2 from the germline V gene are LNHDA and SQIVND (reference sequence). V dropped 6 bases and J dropped 7 bases, with 18 bases sitting between them. CDR3 size: 14 residues. The CDR3 spells CASRNLGQAIEAFF. CDR3 bases: TGTGCCAGTAGGAACCTGGGGCAGGCGATTGAAGCTTTCTTT.

This clonotype was picked up many times. The rearrangement uses TRBV7-2 and TRBJ1-2, with unresolved D. Germline CDR1 is SGHTA and CDR2 is FQGNSA. The CDR3 is 15 residues long. Trimming took off 6 bases at V and 4 bases at J, with 18 bases between the two ends. DNA of the CDR3: TGTGCCAGCAGTCCCGACCCATCTGGGATCTATGGCTACACCTTC. Translated, it gives CASSPDPSGIYGYTF.

This clonotype showed up just a few times. The rearrangement joins TRBV19 to TRBJ2-4, with a weak D call TRBD2 (5 bases). Deletions cut 3 bases from V and 4 bases from J, with 13 bases between. Germline V gene sequence: CDR1 LNHDA, CDR2 SQIVND (reference sequence). The CDR3 extends over 15 amino acids. CDR3 in amino acids: CASSMRETQKNIQYF. The CDR3 region has the DNA TGTGCCAGTAGTATGAGGGAGACCCAGAAAAACATTCAGTACTTC.